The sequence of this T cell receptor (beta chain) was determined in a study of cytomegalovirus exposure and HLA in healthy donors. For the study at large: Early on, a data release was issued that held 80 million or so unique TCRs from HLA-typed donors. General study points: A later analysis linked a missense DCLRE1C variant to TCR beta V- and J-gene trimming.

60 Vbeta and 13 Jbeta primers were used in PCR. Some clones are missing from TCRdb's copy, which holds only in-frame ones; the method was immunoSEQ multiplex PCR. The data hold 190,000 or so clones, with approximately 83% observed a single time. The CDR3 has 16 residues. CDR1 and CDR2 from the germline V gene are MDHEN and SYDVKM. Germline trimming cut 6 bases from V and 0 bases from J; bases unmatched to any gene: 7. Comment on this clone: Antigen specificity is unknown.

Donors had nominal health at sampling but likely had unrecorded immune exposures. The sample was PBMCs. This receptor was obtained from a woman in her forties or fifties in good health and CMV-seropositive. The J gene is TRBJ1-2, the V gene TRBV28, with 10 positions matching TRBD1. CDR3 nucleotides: TGTGCCAGCAGAAAGACCGGGACAGGGGCTAACTATGGCTACACCTTC. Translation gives CASRKTGTGANYGYTF.